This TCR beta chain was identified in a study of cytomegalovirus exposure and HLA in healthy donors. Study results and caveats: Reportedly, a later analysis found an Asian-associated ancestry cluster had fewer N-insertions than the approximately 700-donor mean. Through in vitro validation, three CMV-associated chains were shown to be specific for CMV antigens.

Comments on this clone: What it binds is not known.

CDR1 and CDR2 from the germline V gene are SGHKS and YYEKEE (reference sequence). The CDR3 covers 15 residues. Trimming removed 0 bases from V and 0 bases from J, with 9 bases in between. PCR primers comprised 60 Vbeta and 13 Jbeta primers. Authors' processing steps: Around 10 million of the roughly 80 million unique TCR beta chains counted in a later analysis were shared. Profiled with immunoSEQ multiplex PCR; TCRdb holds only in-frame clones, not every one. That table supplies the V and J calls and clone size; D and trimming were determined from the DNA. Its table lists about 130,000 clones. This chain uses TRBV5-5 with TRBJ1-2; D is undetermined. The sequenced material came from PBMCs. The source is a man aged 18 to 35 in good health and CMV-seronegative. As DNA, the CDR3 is TGTGCCAGCAGCTTGGATACAGTAACTAACTATGGCTACACCTTC. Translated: CASSLDTVTNYGYTF.